Given below is one TCR beta chain in context. Peripheral blood came from all dose cohorts at three timepoints. The protocol was immunoSEQ multiplex PCR, while the TCRdb copy is restricted to in-frame clones and leaves out a portion. Altogether some 10,000 clones are present, over 55% being singletons, with the ten largest covering 46%. This entry comes from a study of OX40 agonist ivuxolimab in advanced cancers. Turning to the study itself: The study reported partial responses in three patients: one hepatocellular carcinoma, two cutaneous melanoma.

Trimming cost V 1 base and J 1 base, with 8 bases left between them. Germline lookup yields CDR1 SGHRS and CDR2 YFSETQ. The length of the CDR3 is 14 residues. J is TRBJ1-1 and V is TRBV5-1; D call uncertain. The sequence came from an adult with an advanced solid tumor such as melanoma, head and neck, liver or kidney cancer. Sample: CD4+ or CD8+ T cells sorted from blood, taken in a trial of the OX40 agonist ivuxolimab. CDR3 in amino acids: CASSLFDPNTEAFF. CDR3 in DNA: TGCGCCAGCAGCTTGTTTGACCCGAACACTGAAGCTTTCTTT.